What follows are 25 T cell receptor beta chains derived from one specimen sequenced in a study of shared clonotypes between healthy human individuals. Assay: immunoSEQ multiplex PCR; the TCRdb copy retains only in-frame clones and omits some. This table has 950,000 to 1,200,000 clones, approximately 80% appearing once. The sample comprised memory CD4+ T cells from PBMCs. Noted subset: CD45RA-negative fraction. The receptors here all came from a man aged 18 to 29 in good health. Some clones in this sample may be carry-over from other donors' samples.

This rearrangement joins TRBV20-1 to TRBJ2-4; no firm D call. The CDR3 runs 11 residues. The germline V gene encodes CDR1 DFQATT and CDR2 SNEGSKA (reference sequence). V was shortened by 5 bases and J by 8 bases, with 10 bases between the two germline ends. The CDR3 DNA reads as TGCAGTGCTCTAGGGCAGGACATTCAGTACTTC. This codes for CSALGQDIQYF.

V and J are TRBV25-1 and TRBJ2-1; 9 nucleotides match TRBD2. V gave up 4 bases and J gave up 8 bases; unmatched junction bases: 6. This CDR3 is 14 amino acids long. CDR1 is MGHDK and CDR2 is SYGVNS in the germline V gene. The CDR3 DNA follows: TGTGCCAGCAGTGTAGCGGGAGCTAGGGATGAGCAGTTCTTC. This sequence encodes CASSVAGARDEQFF.

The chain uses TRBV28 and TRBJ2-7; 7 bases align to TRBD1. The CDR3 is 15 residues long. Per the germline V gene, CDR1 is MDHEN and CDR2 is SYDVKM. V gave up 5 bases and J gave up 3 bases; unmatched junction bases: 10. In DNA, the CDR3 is TGTGCCAGCAGTACGCCGCAGACAGGGCGCTACGAGCAGTACTTC. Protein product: CASSTPQTGRYEQYF.

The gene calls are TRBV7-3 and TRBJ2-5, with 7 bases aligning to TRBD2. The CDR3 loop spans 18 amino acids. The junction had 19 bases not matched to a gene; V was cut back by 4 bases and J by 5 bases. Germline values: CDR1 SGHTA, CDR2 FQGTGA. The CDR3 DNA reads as TGTGCCAGCAGCTCTTCAGCGGGGTCAAACCCTTATGGGGAGACCCAGTACTTC. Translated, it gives CASSSSAGSNPYGETQYF.

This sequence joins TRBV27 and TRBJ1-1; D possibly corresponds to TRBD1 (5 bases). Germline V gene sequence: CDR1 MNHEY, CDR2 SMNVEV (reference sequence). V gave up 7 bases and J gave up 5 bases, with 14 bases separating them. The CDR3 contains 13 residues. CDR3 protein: CASKTRDRTEAFF. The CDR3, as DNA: TGTGCCAGCAAGACCAGGGATAGGACTGAAGCTTTCTTT.

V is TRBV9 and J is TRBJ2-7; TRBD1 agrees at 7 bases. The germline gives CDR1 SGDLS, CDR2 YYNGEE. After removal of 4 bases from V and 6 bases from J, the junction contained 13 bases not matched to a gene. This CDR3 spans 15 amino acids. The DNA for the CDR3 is TGTGCCAGCAGCCTGACTCCTCTAACAGGGGCCGAGCAGTACTTC. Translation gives CASSLTPLTGAEQYF.

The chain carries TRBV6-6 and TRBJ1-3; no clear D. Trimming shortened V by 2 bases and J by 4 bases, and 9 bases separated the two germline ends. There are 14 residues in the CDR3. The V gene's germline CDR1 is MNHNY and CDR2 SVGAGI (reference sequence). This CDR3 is CASSYDQRGNTIYF. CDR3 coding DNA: TGTGCCAGCAGTTACGACCAAAGGGGAAACACCATATATTTT.

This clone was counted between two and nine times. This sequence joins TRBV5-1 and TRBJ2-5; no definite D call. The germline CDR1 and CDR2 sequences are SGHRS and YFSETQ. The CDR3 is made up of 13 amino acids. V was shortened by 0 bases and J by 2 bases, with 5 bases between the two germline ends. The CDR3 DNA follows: TGCGCCAGCAGCTTGGGCTGGCAAGAGACCCAGTACTTC. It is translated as CASSLGWQETQYF. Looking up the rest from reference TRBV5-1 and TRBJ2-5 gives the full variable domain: KAGVTQTPRYLIKTRGQQVTLSCSPISGHRSVSWYQQTPGQGLQFLFEYFSETQRNKGNFPGRFSGRQFSNSRSEMNVSTLELGDSALYLCASSLGWQETQYFGPGTRLLVL.

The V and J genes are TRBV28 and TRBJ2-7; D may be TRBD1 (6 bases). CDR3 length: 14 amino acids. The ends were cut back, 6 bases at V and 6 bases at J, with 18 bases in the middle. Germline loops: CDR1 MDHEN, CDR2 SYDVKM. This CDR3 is CASRSGGQTCEQYF. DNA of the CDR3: TGTGCCAGCAGGTCCGGCGGACAGACGTGCGAGCAGTACTTC.

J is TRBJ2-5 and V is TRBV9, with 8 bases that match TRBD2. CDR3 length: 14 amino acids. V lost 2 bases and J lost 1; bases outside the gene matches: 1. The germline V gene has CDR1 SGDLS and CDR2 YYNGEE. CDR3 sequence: CASSVTSAQETQYF. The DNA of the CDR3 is TGTGCCAGCAGCGTGACTAGCGCCCAAGAGACCCAGTACTTC.

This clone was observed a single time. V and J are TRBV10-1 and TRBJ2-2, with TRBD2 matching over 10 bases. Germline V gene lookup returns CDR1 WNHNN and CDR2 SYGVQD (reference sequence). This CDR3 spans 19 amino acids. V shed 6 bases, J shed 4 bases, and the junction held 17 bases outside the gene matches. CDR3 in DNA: TGCGCCAGCAGCCCGGGGCTAGCGGGAGCCGGATCTAGCACCGGGGAGCTGTTTTTT. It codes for CASSPGLAGAGSSTGELFF.

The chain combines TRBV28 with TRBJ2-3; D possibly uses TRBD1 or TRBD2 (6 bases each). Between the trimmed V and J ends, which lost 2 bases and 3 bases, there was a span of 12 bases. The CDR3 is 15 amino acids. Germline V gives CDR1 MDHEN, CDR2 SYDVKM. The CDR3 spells CASSLGGGRTDTQYF. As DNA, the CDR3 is TGTGCCAGCAGTTTAGGAGGGGGGAGGACAGATACGCAGTATTTT.

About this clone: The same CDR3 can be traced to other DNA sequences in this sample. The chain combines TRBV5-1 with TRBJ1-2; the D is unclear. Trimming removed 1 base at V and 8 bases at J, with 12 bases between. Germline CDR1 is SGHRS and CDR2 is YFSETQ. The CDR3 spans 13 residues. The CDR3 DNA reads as TGCGCCAGCAGCTTGTCTCCAGAGGGAGGCTACACCTTC. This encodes CASSLSPEGGYTF.

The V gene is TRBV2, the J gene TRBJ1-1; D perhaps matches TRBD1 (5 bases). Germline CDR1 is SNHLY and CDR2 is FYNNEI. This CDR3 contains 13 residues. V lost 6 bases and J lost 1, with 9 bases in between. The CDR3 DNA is TGTGCCAGCAGGGGGGAGACGAACACTGAAGCTTTCTTT. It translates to CASRGETNTEAFF.

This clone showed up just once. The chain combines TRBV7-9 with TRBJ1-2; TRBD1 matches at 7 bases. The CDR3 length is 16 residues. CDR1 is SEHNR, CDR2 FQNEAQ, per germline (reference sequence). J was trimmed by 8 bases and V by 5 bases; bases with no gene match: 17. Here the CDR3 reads CASSRVPDRVVSGYTF. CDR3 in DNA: TGTGCCAGCAGCCGGGTCCCAGACAGGGTTGTTTCGGGCTACACCTTC.

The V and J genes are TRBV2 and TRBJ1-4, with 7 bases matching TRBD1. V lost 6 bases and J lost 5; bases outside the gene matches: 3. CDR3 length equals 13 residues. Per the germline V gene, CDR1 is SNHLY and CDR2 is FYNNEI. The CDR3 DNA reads TGTGCCAGCAGCGGACAGGACAATGAAAAACTGTTTTTT. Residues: CASSGQDNEKLFF.

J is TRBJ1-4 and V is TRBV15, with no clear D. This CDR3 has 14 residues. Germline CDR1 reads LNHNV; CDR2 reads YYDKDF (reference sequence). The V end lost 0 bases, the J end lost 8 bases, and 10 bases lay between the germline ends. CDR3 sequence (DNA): TGTGCCACCAGCAGAGATTCGGGCCAAGAAAAACTGTTTTTT. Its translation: CATSRDSGQEKLFF.

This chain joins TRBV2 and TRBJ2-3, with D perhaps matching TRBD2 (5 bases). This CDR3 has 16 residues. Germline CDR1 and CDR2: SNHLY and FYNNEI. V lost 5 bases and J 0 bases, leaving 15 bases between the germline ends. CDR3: CASSFNGVASTDTQYF. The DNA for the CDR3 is TGTGCCAGCAGTTTCAACGGGGTAGCTAGCACAGATACGCAGTATTTT. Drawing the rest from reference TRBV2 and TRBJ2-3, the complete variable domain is EPEVTQTPSHQVTQMGQEVILRCVPISNHLYFYWYRQILGQKVEFLVSFYNNEISEKSEIFDDQFSVERPDGSNFTLKIRSTKLEDSAMYFCASSFNGVASTDTQYFGPGTRLTVL.

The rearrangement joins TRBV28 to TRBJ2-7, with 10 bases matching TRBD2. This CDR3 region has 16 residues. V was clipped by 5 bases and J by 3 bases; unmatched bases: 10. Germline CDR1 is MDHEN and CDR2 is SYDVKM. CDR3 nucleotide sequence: TGTGCCAGCAGTCCAGTAGGGCTAGCGGGAGTCTACGAGCAGTACTTC. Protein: CASSPVGLAGVYEQYF.

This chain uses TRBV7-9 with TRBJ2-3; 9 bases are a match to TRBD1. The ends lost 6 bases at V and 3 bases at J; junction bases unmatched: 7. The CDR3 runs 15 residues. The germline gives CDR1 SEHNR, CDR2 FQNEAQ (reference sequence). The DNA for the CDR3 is TGTGCCAGCAGTCCCGGGACAGGGAGTACAGATACGCAGTATTTT. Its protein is CASSPGTGSTDTQYF.

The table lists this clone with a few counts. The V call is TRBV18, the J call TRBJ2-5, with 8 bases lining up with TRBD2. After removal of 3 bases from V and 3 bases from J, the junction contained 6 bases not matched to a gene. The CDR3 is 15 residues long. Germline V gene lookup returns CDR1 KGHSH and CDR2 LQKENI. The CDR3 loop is CASSPTGTREETQYF. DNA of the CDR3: TGTGCCAGCTCACCGACCGGGACTAGAGAAGAGACCCAGTACTTC.

The CDR3 nucleotides read TGTGCCAGCAGCTTTCCCGGGACTAGTAGCGGCAATGAGCAGTTCTTC. Its translation: CASSFPGTSSGNEQFF. The chain couples TRBV5-4 to TRBJ2-1; 8 bases fit TRBD2. The CDR3 totals 16 residues. The ends lost 2 bases at V and 6 bases at J; junction bases unmatched: 10. Germline V CDR1 and CDR2: SGHNT, YYREEE (reference sequence).

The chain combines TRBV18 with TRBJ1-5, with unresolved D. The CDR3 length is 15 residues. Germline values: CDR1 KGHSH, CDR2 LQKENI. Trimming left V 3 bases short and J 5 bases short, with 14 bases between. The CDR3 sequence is CASSPTEGYHQPQHF. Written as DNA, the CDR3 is TGTGCCAGCTCACCGACGGAAGGGTACCATCAGCCCCAGCATTTT.

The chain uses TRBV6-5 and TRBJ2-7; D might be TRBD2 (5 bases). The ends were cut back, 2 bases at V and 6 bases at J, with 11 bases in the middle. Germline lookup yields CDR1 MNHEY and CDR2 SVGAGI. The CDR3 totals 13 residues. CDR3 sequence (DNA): TGTGCCAGCAGTTACACTTCTAGCTCCGAGCAGTACTTC. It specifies CASSYTSSSEQYF.

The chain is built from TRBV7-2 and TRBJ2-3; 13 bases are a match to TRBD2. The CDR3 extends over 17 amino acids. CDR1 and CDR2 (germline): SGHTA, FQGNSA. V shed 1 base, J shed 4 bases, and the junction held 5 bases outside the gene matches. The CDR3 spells CASSLGLAGGAADTQYF. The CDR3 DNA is TGTGCCAGCAGCTTAGGACTAGCGGGAGGAGCGGCAGATACGCAGTATTTT.